This TCR beta chain was documented in a study of cytomegalovirus exposure and HLA in healthy donors. When sampled, the donors appeared nominally healthy, though they likely had unrecorded immune exposures. A multiplex PCR was run with 60 Vbeta primers and 13 Jbeta primers. Repertoires were generated with immunoSEQ multiplex PCR, while TCRdb's copy carries only in-frame clones and drops some. The top ten hold less than 3% of the sample, which has hundreds of thousands of clones, approximately 70% seen once. V was clipped by 0 bases and J by 7 bases, with 6 bases between them. This CDR3 has 12 amino acids. Germline lookup yields CDR1 MNHEY and CDR2 SMNVEV (reference sequence).

The chain uses TRBV27 and TRBJ1-1; D ambiguous. The sequence derives from a man aged 40-49 years in good health and CMV-seropositive. The sample comprised PBMCs. CDR3 bases: TGTGCCAGCAGTTTATCAGGACTTGAAGCTTTCTTT. This encodes CASSLSGLEAFF.